The source of this T cell receptor (beta chain) is a study of technical replicates of blood from several donors listed by TCRdb under 2017. The method behind the library was the immunoSEQ multiplex PCR assay. The table comes from immuneACCESS by way of TCRdb, which keeps in-frame sequences with V and J called. Part of the clones is missing from these tables; in studies checked, under half for an unresolved V gene and the rest for unknown reasons. This sample has some 100,000 clones in its table, and nearly 96% of those were observed once. The ten most abundant clones make up 0.2% to 0.25% of the sample. With respect to this clone: What antigen it recognizes has not been identified. No per-base quality is available; no much larger clone lies one base away.

The junction shows trimming of 1 base on V and 2 bases on J, and the gene matches do not reach 5 bases of it. The cysteine opens and the phenylalanine closes a CDR3 of 15 amino acids. The DNA shown is the 45-base CDR3, in frame from base 1. CDR1 is given as SGHTA and CDR2 as FQGNSA, both from the germline V gene. The TCR comes from a human donor in good health. The material sequenced was T cells isolated from PBMCs. In this chain, TRBV7-2 is recombined with TRBJ2-7; 7 bases in the middle match TRBD2. Here the CDR3 is given as CASSLDPSGPYEQYF. The nucleotides are TGTGCCAGCAGCTTAGACCCTAGCGGCCCCTACGAGCAGTACTTC.